Listed here are 10 T cell receptor beta chains from one sample, sequenced in a study of blood T cell repertoires in COVID-19. Sequencing used immunoSEQ multiplex PCR; TCRdb keeps in-frame clones, though not all of them. The sample carries some 160,000 clones, roughly 90% recorded once. The sequenced sample was peripheral blood. The source is a man aged 55-75 years with acute or convalescent COVID-19.

The CDR3 DNA sequence: TGCGCCAGCAGCTCGGGGCATAGGACTAGGATAACAGATACGCAGTATTTT. It codes for CASSSGHRTRITDTQYF. The gene calls are TRBV5-1 and TRBJ2-3; TRBD2 agrees at 7 bases. Per germline, CDR1 SGHRS and CDR2 YFSETQ. Trimming at V came to 3 bases and at J to 3 bases, leaving 13 bases not matched to a gene. CDR3 length: 17 amino acids.

This clone turned up a few times. The chain uses TRBV27 and TRBJ1-5; 8 positions match TRBD1. CDR3 size: 16 residues. Looked up from germline, CDR1 is MNHEY and CDR2 is SMNVEV (reference sequence). Trimming cost V 8 bases and J 3 bases; bases outside gene matches: 12. The CDR3 nucleotides are TGTGCCAGCTGTCCCCTCACAGGGGGGAACAATCAGCCCCAGCATTTT. Encoded protein: CASCPLTGGNNQPQHF.

This chain joins TRBV11-3 and TRBJ1-2; 10 bases map to TRBD1. V was pared by 5 bases and J by 7 bases, with 7 bases of the junction left unmatched. The length of the CDR3 is 14 residues. CDR1 is SGHNT, CDR2 YENEEA, per germline. The CDR3 loop is CASSGDRGRFGYTF. The CDR3 DNA is TGTGCCAGCAGCGGGGACAGGGGAAGGTTTGGCTACACCTTC.

The gene calls are TRBV18 and TRBJ2-7; D gene uncertain. Germline V lookup: CDR1 KGHSH, CDR2 LQKENI. V dropped 3 bases and J dropped 4 bases, with 7 bases sitting between them. The CDR3 runs 12 residues. CDR3: CASSPSRYEQYF. CDR3 nucleotide sequence: TGTGCCAGCTCACCTTCCAGGTACGAGCAGTACTTC. The whole variable domain, filled in from reference TRBV18 and TRBJ2-7, reads NAGVMQNPRHLVRRRGQEARLRCSPMKGHSHVYWYRQLPEEGLKFMVYLQKENIIDESGMPKERFSAEFPKEGPSILRIQQVVRGDSAAYFCASSPSRYEQYFGPGTRLTVT.

This clone was picked up one time. This chain joins TRBV9 and TRBJ2-5; 9 bases fit TRBD1. Germline values: CDR1 SGDLS, CDR2 YYNGEE. J gave up 2 bases and V 4 bases, and 9 bases lay outside the gene matches. This CDR3 region has 16 residues. CDR3 sequence: CASSHYGQGSQETQYF. The CDR3 coding sequence is TGTGCCAGCAGCCATTATGGACAGGGGAGTCAAGAGACCCAGTACTTC.

The chain uses TRBV24-1 and TRBJ2-1, with TRBD2 matching 13 bases. The V segment lost 5 bases and the J segment 8 bases; nucleotides outside the gene matches: 8. Germline V gives CDR1 KGHDR, CDR2 SFDVKD. The CDR3 length is 16 residues. The CDR3 is CATSALLAGGRYEQFF. In nucleotides, the CDR3 is TGTGCCACCAGTGCTTTACTAGCGGGGGGGCGGTATGAGCAGTTCTTC.

The chain joins TRBV6-5 to TRBJ1-6, with a weak D call TRBD1 (6 bases). With 11 bases removed from V and 0 bases from J, the gap between germline ends came to 14 bases. Germline V lookup: CDR1 MNHEY, CDR2 SVGAGI. The CDR3 loop spans 15 amino acids. CDR3 sequence (DNA): TGTGCCCTACGGGGGGCGAGCTCCTATAATTCACCCCTCCACTTT. Protein product: CALRGASSYNSPLHF.

This clone was picked up a small number of times. This chain uses TRBV11-2 with TRBJ1-2, with unresolved D. Germline V lookup: CDR1 SGHAT, CDR2 FQNNGV. Trimming removed 4 bases from V and 2 bases from J, with 8 bases in between. The CDR3 spans 13 residues. The CDR3 sequence is CASSSRGNYGYTF. DNA of the CDR3: TGTGCCAGCAGCTCGCGGGGAAACTATGGCTACACCTTC.

The chain joins TRBV5-4 to TRBJ2-1, with D tentatively TRBD1 (6 bases). In germline, CDR1 is SGHNT, CDR2 YYREEE (reference sequence). CDR3 length equals 15 residues. V dropped 2 bases and J dropped 7 bases, with 16 bases sitting between them. CDR3 amino acids: CASSFRTALGNEQFF. The CDR3 DNA sequence: TGTGCCAGCAGCTTCCGGACAGCTCTCGGGAATGAGCAGTTCTTC.

This chain joins TRBV6-2 or TRBV6-3 and TRBJ1-1; 9 bases fit TRBD1. Germline V gene lookup returns CDR1 MNHEY and CDR2 SVGEGT. Trimming cost V 5 bases and J 4 bases; bases outside gene matches: 8. The CDR3 has 15 amino acids. CDR3 coding DNA: TGTGCCAGCAGTGGGCGAGGACAGGGGACCACTGAAGCTTTCTTT. This gives the protein CASSGRGQGTTEAFF.